This T cell receptor (beta chain) was captured by sequencing in a study of cytomegalovirus exposure and HLA in healthy donors. J was trimmed by 0 bases and V by 5 bases; bases with no gene match: 9. This CDR3 region has 17 residues. Germline lookup yields CDR1 MDHEN and CDR2 SYDVKM. The table came from immunoSEQ multiplex PCR; TCRdb's copy has only in-frame clones and leaves some out. Among around 49,000 clones listed, approximately 93% were seen once. This sequence was found in a woman aged 18-35 years in good health and CMV-seropositive. The chain combines TRBV28 with TRBJ1-5, with 8 bases lining up with TRBD1. The specimen sequenced was PBMCs. The CDR3 spells CASSPSRDRFSNQPQHF. The CDR3 DNA reads as TGTGCCAGCAGTCCGTCCCGGGACAGGTTTAGCAATCAGCCCCAGCATTTT.